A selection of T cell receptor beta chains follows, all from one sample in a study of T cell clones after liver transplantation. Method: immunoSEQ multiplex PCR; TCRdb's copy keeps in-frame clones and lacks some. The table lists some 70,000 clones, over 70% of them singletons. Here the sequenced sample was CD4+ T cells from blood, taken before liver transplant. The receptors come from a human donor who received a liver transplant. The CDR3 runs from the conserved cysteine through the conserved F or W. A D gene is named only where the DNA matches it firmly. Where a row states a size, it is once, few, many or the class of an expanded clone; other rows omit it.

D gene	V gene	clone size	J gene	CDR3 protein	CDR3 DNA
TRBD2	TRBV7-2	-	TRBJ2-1	CASSLRASGTYNEQFF	TGTGCCAGCAGCTTACGGGCTAGCGGGACCTACAATGAGCAGTTCTTC
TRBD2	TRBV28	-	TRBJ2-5	CASSLGTSGRETQYF	TGTGCCAGCAGTCTCGGGACTAGCGGGAGAGAGACCCAGTACTTC
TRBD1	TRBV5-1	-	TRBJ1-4	CASSLLGTQTGTGREKLFF	TGCGCCAGCAGCTTGCTTGGTACCCAAACCGGGACAGGACGCGAAAAACTGTTTTTT
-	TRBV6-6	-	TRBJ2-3	CASSSGFRDTQYF	TGTGCCAGCAGTTCGGGTTTTCGGGATACGCAGTATTTT
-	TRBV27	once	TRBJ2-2	CASSTYSGDGTGELFF	TGTGCCAGCAGTACCTATAGCGGTGATGGCACCGGGGAGCTGTTTTTT
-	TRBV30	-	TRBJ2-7	CAWKAGVKGQYF	TGTGCCTGGAAGGCAGGGGTGAAAGGGCAGTACTTC
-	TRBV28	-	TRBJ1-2	CASTRGRVEGYTF	TGTGCCAGCACCCGGGGCAGGGTGGAAGGCTACACCTTC
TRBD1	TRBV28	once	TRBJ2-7	CASSHRGRGSYEQYF	TGTGCCAGCAGCCACAGGGGGCGCGGGTCCTACGAGCAGTACTTC
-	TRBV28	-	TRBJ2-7	CASSFGRYSYEQYF	TGTGCCAGCAGTTTTGGAAGATACTCCTACGAGCAGTACTTC
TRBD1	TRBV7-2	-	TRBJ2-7	CASSLVGTGYGYEQYF	TGTGCCAGCAGCTTAGTAGGGACAGGGTATGGCTACGAGCAGTACTTC
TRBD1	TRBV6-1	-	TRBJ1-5	CASSGDRGFNQPQHF	TGTGCCAGCAGTGGGGACAGGGGGTTCAATCAGCCCCAGCATTTT
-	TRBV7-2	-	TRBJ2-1	CASSLVYGDEQFF	TGTGCCAGCAGCTTAGTATATGGGGATGAGCAGTTCTTC
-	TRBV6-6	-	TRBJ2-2	CASSRDSYTGELFF	TGTGCCAGCAGCCGAGACAGTTACACCGGGGAGCTGTTTTTT
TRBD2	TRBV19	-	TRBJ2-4	CASSILGGSGTKNIQYF	TGTGCCAGTAGTATCTTGGGAGGGAGTGGAACCAAAAACATTCAGTACTTC
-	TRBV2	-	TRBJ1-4	CASSAHTPNEKLFF	TGTGCCAGCAGTGCGCATACCCCTAATGAAAAACTGTTTTTT
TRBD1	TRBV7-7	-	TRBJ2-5	CASSLDRVETQYF	TGTGCTAGCAGTTTGGACAGGGTGGAGACCCAGTACTTC
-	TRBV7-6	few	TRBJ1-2	CASSLRAGDYGYTF	TGTGCCAGCAGCTTACGCGCAGGGGACTATGGCTACACCTTC
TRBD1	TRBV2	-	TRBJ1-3	CASSGRQGFSGNTIYF	TGTGCCAGCTCCGGAAGACAGGGGTTCTCTGGAAACACCATATATTTT
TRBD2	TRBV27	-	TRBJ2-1	CASSFLAGDSGEQFF	TGTGCCAGCAGTTTTCTAGCGGGAGATAGCGGTGAGCAGTTCTTC
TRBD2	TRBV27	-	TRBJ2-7	CATSGSSYEQYF	TGTGCCACTAGCGGGAGTTCCTACGAGCAGTACTTC
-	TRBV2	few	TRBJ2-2	CASSIQNTGELFF	TGTGCCAGCAGTATACAGAACACCGGGGAGCTGTTTTTT
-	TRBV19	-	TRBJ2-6	CASRDRNSGANVLTF	TGTGCCAGTAGGGACAGAAACTCTGGGGCCAACGTCCTGACTTTC
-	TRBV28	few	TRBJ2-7	CASSLTFGEQYF	TGTGCCAGCAGTTTAACCTTCGGCGAGCAGTACTTC
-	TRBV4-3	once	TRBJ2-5	CASSQDSSRGGNQYF	TGCGCCAGCAGCCAAGATTCTAGCCGAGGCGGGAACCAGTACTTC
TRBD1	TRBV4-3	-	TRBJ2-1	CASSQVLRQGIYNEQFF	TGCGCCAGCAGCCAAGTCCTGAGACAGGGCATCTACAATGAGCAGTTCTTC
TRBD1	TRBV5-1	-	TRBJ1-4	CASSLTPTGLTTNEKLFF	TGCGCCAGCAGCTTAACTCCGACAGGGCTTACAACTAATGAAAAACTGTTTTTT
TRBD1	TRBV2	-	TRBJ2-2	CASSRQGPNTGELFF	TGTGCCAGCAGTCGACAGGGCCCCAACACCGGGGAGCTGTTTTTT
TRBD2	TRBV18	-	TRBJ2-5	CASSPAPTGRGTETQYF	TGTGCCAGCTCACCAGCTCCTACGGGGAGGGGCACAGAGACCCAGTACTTC
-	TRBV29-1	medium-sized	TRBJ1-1	CSVGMTGGNTEAFF	TGCAGCGTTGGTATGACAGGAGGGAACACTGAAGCTTTCTTT
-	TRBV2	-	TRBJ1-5	CASRGETGNQPQHF	TGTGCCAGCAGAGGCGAAACAGGGAATCAGCCCCAGCATTTT
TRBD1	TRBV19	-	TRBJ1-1	CASRTYRGRDTEAFF	TGTGCCAGTAGGACCTACAGGGGTAGGGACACTGAAGCTTTCTTT
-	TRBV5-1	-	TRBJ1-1	CASSLEGGETEAFF	TGCGCCAGCAGCTTGGAGGGAGGGGAGACTGAAGCTTTCTTT
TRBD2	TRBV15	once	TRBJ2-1	CATSRERLAGVSYNEQFF	TGTGCCACCAGCAGAGAAAGACTAGCGGGAGTCTCCTACAATGAGCAGTTCTTC
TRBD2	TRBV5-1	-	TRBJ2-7	CASSPSERGPEQYF	TGCGCCAGCAGCCCCTCCGAGCGGGGTCCCGAGCAGTACTTC
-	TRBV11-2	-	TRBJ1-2	CASSPFRWSLNGYTF	TGTGCCAGCAGCCCCTTCCGGTGGTCTCTTAATGGCTACACCTTC
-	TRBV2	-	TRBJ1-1	CASSEGPGTEAFF	TGTGCCAGCAGTGAGGGTCCGGGGACTGAAGCTTTCTTT
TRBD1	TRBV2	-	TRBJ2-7	CASSERGPGQGF	TGTGCCAGCAGTGAAAGGGGCCCCGGACAGGGCTTC
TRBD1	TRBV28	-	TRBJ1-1	CASSPRQGAAATEAFF	TGTGCCAGCAGTCCACGACAGGGGGCTGCGGCCACTGAAGCTTTCTTT